The clone carrying this T cell receptor beta chain was seen a handful of times. Donors sampled were nominally healthy, though unrecorded immune exposures were likely. The CDR3 covers 16 residues. Trimming shortened V by 4 bases and J by 0 bases, and 13 bases separated the two germline ends. Germline assignment: CDR1 SGHAT and CDR2 FQNNGV. These data originate in a study of cytomegalovirus exposure and HLA in healthy donors. The study ran its PCR with 60 Vbeta and 13 Jbeta primers. Profiling relied on immunoSEQ multiplex PCR, and the TCRdb table lists in-frame clones only, not all of them. The sample holds 140,000 to 150,000 clones, around 59% seen once.

The specimen was PBMCs. The rearrangement joins TRBV11-2 to TRBJ1-3; D unclear. The clonotype was recovered from a male donor in good health and CMV-seronegative. Here the CDR3 reads CASSWAHLGSGNTIYF. For the CDR3, the DNA is TGTGCCAGCAGCTGGGCCCACCTGGGCTCTGGAAACACCATATATTTT.